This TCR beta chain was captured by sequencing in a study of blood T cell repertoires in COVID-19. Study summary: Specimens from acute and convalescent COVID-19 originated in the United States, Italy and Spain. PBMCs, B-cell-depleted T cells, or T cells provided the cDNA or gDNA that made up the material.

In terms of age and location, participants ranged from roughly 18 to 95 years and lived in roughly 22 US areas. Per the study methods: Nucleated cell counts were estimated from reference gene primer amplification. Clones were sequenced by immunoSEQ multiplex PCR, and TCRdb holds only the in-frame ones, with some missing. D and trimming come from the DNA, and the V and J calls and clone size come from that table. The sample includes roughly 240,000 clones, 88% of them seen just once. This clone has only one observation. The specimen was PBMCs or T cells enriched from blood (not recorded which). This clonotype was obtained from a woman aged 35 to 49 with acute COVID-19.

The CDR3 loop reads CATSDLLSPANYTGNTIYF. The CDR3 DNA reads TGTGCCACCAGTGATTTGCTCTCGCCAGCGAACTACACTGGAAACACCATATATTTT. The chain has TRBV24-1 and TRBJ1-3, with unresolved D. The CDR3 has 19 amino acids. The germline gives CDR1 KGHDR, CDR2 SFDVKD. Trimming cost V 0 bases and J 2 bases, with 19 bases left between them.